This TCR beta chain was documented in a study of sequential checkpoint blockade in melanoma. V gave up 2 bases and J gave up 4 bases, with 2 bases separating them. This CDR3 comprises 11 residues. Germline V gives CDR1 MGHRA, CDR2 YSYEKL. The treatment: randomized to nivolumab then ipilimumab (arm A) or the reverse (arm B). Sorted cells were live CD3+CD8+, lacking CD19 and CD56, from PBMCs. The protocol was immunoSEQ multiplex PCR, while the TCRdb copy is restricted to in-frame clones and leaves out a portion. The sample yields more than 15,000 clones, 67% seen once. The input for sequencing was CD8+ T cells sorted from blood (inferred from file names), taken from a patient given nivolumab and ipilimumab in sequence. The clonotype originates from a human donor with melanoma. J is TRBJ1-1 and V is TRBV4-1; D remains ambiguous. CDR3 sequence: CASSQLTEAFF. The CDR3 DNA reads as TGCGCCAGCAGCCAACTCACTGAAGCTTTCTTT.